The next 12 T cell receptor beta chains were all read from a single sample in a study of T-cell reconstitution after alpha-beta-depleted transplantation in children (dated by TCRdb to the mid-2010s). The treatment or condition label on this specimen signifies: allogeneic hematopoietic cell transplantation with graft depleted of TCRalphabeta T cells and CD19 B cells. To prepare the library, PCR was applied. Data came from an Illumina HiSeq 2500. TCR libraries were prepared with molecular barcoding, using unique molecular identifiers to normalize TCRbeta repertoire quantification. TCRdb reanalyzed the raw reads on its own, using fastp at Q25 for trimming and MiXCR for clone calling, and kept in-frame beta chains. A single entry per CDR3 protein holds the most common genes and DNA from its merged rows. This sample gives around 960,000 distinct CDR3 sequences in total; around 30% of them show up just once. The leading ten clones occupy about 28% of the sample.

Sample: PBMCs, mostly from graft donor cells, taken 360 days after TCRalphabeta/CD19-depleted stem cell transplant. These receptors all stem from a boy under two years old who had a stem cell transplant for SCID, so the T cells may come from the graft donor.

This clonotype has more than one count but fewer than ten. The chain combines TRBV15 with TRBJ2-1; 7 nucleotides line up with TRBD2. The CDR3 is 17 residues long. In germline, CDR1 is LNHNV, CDR2 YYDKDF (reference sequence). J gave up 5 bases and V 6 bases, and 16 bases lay outside the gene matches. CDR3 coding DNA: TGTGCCACCAGTGCGCCCGCCGGGACTAAAATTAACAATGAGCAGTTCTTC. It translates to CATSAPAGTKINNEQFF.

This clonotype was seen only a few times. The gene calls are TRBV5-1 and TRBJ2-7; 7 bases are shared with TRBD1. The V gene's germline CDR1 is SGHRS and CDR2 YFSETQ. The CDR3 length is 14 residues. With 3 bases clipped from V and 2 bases from J, the junction kept 5 bases outside the gene matches. The CDR3 reads CASSSGQLPYEQYF. The DNA for the CDR3 is TGCGCCAGCAGCTCGGGACAGTTACCCTACGAGCAGTACTTC.

The sample holds a few counts of this clonotype. This sequence joins TRBV3-1 and TRBJ2-7; D uncertain. CDR3 length: 14 residues. Germline V gene data show CDR1 as LGHDT and CDR2 as YNNKEL (reference sequence). Trimming took off 3 bases at V and 2 bases at J, with 11 bases between the two ends. The CDR3 spells CASSHRQTTYEQYF. CDR3 sequence (DNA): TGTGCCAGCAGCCATAGGCAGACCACCTACGAGCAGTACTTC.

A few counts support this clonotype. The chain is built from TRBV28 and TRBJ2-7; D gene ambiguous. Germline V gene data show CDR1 as MDHEN and CDR2 as SYDVKM. This CDR3 is 13 amino acids long. The V end was cut by 3 bases, the J end by 1 base, with 7 bases between. In nucleotides, the CDR3 is TGTGCCAGCAGTTTCCCTAAATCCTACGAGCAGTACTTC. As protein: CASSFPKSYEQYF.

The gene calls are TRBV20-1 and TRBJ2-3; 9 bases map to TRBD2. From germline, CDR1 is DFQATT and CDR2 SNEGSKA (reference sequence). The J segment lost 4 bases and the V segment lost 6 bases, leaving 8 bases of the junction unmatched. The CDR3 length is 14 residues. The DNA for the CDR3 is TGCAGTGCGCCGCCGGGACTAGCTCCAGATACGCAGTATTTT. It codes for CSAPPGLAPDTQYF.

The chain carries TRBV25-1 and TRBJ2-7; D possibly corresponds to TRBD1 (6 bases). Trimming cost V 3 bases and J 2 bases, with 14 bases left between them. Germline loops: CDR1 MGHDK, CDR2 SYGVNS. This CDR3 spans 15 amino acids. The CDR3 DNA follows: TGTGCCAGCAGTGACACAGGGAGATTCACCTACGAGCAGTACTTC. It is translated as CASSDTGRFTYEQYF.

This clonotype occurred many times. The chain couples TRBV14 to TRBJ1-4, with D hard to call. The CDR3 contains 16 residues. V shed 3 bases and J shed 5 bases, with 16 bases lying between them. Germline V CDR1 and CDR2: SGHDN, FVKESK. Written as DNA, the CDR3 is TGTGCCAGCAGCCAGCGGCGACCGACGACAAATGAAAAACTGTTTTTT. Residues: CASSQRRPTTNEKLFF.

This rearrangement joins TRBV7-3 to TRBJ1-2; 7 bases line up with TRBD1. This CDR3 contains 16 residues. CDR1 and CDR2 (germline): SGHTA, FQGTGA. V shed 0 bases, J shed 6 bases, and the junction held 10 bases outside the gene matches. CDR3 region: CASSLTGVTGKDGYTF. CDR3 nucleotides: TGTGCCAGCAGCTTAACGGGGGTGACAGGGAAAGATGGCTACACCTTC.

This clonotype was detected a few times. J is TRBJ2-1 and V is TRBV7-9; 12 nucleotides align to TRBD1. The CDR3 has 15 residues. Germline V gene data show CDR1 as SEHNR and CDR2 as FQNEAQ (reference sequence). V gave up 3 bases and J gave up 15 bases; unmatched junction bases: 12. The chain's CDR3 is CASSFGTGGSNGRFF. The CDR3 nucleotides read TGTGCCAGCAGCTTCGGGACAGGGGGCTCAAACGGTCGGTTCTTC.

V is TRBV28 and J is TRBJ2-7, with 11 bases aligning to TRBD2. Germline V gene sequence: CDR1 MDHEN, CDR2 SYDVKM. This CDR3 has 16 amino acids. Unmatched junction bases numbered 10, after V lost 6 bases and J lost 3 bases. The DNA of the CDR3 is TGTGCCAGCAGCCGAGGAGTGGGACTAGCGGACTACGAGCAGTACTTC. Translating gives CASSRGVGLADYEQYF. Complete variable domain (other parts from reference TRBV28 and TRBJ2-7): DVKVTQSSRYLVKRTGEKVFLECVQDMDHENMFWYRQDPGLGLRLIYFSYDVKMKEKGDIPEGYSVSREKKERFSLILESASTNQTSMYLCASSRGVGLADYEQYFGPGTRLTVT.

The V gene is TRBV20-1, the J gene TRBJ1-5, with D uncertain. In germline, CDR1 is DFQATT, CDR2 SNEGSKA (reference sequence). The CDR3 runs 13 residues. Trimming left V 3 bases short and J 2 bases short, with 8 bases between. CDR3 sequence: CSARHGGNQPQHF. The CDR3 region has the DNA TGCAGTGCTAGGCATGGGGGCAATCAGCCCCAGCATTTT.

The chain has TRBV24-1 and TRBJ2-2, with D unclear. The germline gives CDR1 KGHDR, CDR2 SFDVKD. The CDR3 contains 13 residues. V was cut by 5 bases and J by 6 bases, with 9 bases left in between. The DNA for the CDR3 is TGTGCCACCAGTGGTAATCGCCCCGGGGAGCTGTTTTTT. Translated: CATSGNRPGELFF.